This note documents a single T cell receptor (beta chain) sequence. As processed by the authors: The authors estimated nucleated cell counts from reference gene primer amplification. Only in-frame clones appear in the TCRdb table, and some are missing; sequencing was by immunoSEQ multiplex PCR. The V and J calls and clone size are taken from that table; D and trimming were inferred from the DNA. The repertoire holds approximately 120,000 clones, approximately 80% seen once, with more than 9% in the top ten. Germline V lookup: CDR1 LNHDA, CDR2 SQIVND (reference sequence). With 3 bases clipped from V and 9 bases from J, the junction kept 7 bases outside the gene matches. The CDR3 loop spans 14 amino acids. This entry comes from a study of blood T cell repertoires in COVID-19. Across the study: The United States, Italy and Spain provided the acute and convalescent COVID-19 samples. T cells, B-cell-depleted T cells, or PBMCs provided the cDNA or gDNA that served as material.

The TCR was taken from a human donor in a cohort sampled during active COVID-19. This rearrangement joins TRBV19 to TRBJ2-1; 8 nucleotides agree with TRBD2. Specimen: peripheral blood. CDR3 sequence reads: CASSMGLVAAEQFF. The CDR3 DNA follows: TGTGCCAGTAGTATGGGACTAGTCGCGGCTGAGCAGTTCTTC.